This T cell receptor beta chain derives from a study of T cell repertoires in aging, cancer and after chemotherapy. Study summary: Donors were grouped into six age bands spanning 30 or younger through 70 or older.

Amplification of TCR beta used genomic DNA extracted from peripheral blood. Multiplex touch-down PCR with TRB-A/B primers amplified rearranged V-D-J TRB sequences. TCRdb itself ran the multiplex PCR reads through MiXCR, one entry per CDR3 protein. The table lists 880 or so distinct CDR3 sequences, 25% to 30% of them singletons, with about 45% in the top ten. The CDR3 consists of 13 residues. V lost 1 base and J lost 5, with 9 bases in between. CDR1 SQVTM and CDR2 ANQGSEA come from the germline V gene. Whole-study findings and limits: Compared with age-matched healthy donors, untreated hematological or solid cancer patients showed higher blood TCR clonality. Healthy donors lost TCR diversity with age mainly through richness, cancer patients through richness and evenness.

With respect to this clonotype: Its antigen is as yet unknown. This may come from a read error, since a much larger clone is one base off. In this CDR3 the conserved last residue, phenylalanine or tryptophan, is missing, so a read error is likely.

Sample: blood. The receptor's source is a human donor with a blood cancer. The chain carries TRBV29-1 and TRBJ1-5; D remains ambiguous. In DNA form, the CDR3 reads TGCAGCGTTGAAGTAACCCAAGATCAGCCCCAGCATCTT. As protein: CSVEVTQDQPQHL.